The entry that follows covers one T cell receptor beta chain sequence. The antigen remains undetermined. These data originate in a study of cytomegalovirus exposure and HLA in healthy donors. For the study at large: One earlier analysis, a look at 150 million to 200 million T cells, found around 110 million unique TCR beta sequences. Broader study findings: Rarity characterized most TCR sequences, yet some public TCRs appeared in many donors.

With 60 Vbeta and 13 Jbeta primers, the PCR was carried out. Method: immunoSEQ multiplex PCR; TCRdb's copy keeps in-frame clones and lacks some. The data show around 150,000 clones, with about three quarters seen just once and around 0.98% held by the top ten. Germline trimming cut 4 bases from V and 4 bases from J; bases unmatched to any gene: 14. Germline lookup yields CDR1 SGHNT and CDR2 YYREEE (reference sequence). CDR3 length: 17 residues. The source of this sequence is a woman between 50 and 59 years old in good health and CMV-seropositive. The sequencing input was PBMCs. This chain uses TRBV5-4 with TRBJ2-5; 9 positions match TRBD1. The CDR3 spells CASSGPLGQGHRETQYF. CDR3 DNA: TGTGCCAGCAGCGGGCCCCTGGGACAGGGCCATCGAGAGACCCAGTACTTC.